The 15 T cell receptor beta chains reported below all come from one sample, sequenced in a study of metastatic and nonmetastatic thyroid tumors. MiXCR re-clonotyped the PCR reads for TCRdb. The sample has under 20,000 clones, just under 35% seen once. Thyroid surgery had not been preceded by any treatment in any patient. The specimen sequenced was tumor tissue. The receptors shown here come from a male donor with papillary thyroid cancer or a benign thyroid nodule (not recorded which). Some clones in this sample may be carry-over from other donors' samples.

On this clone itself: A junction boundary mismatches the germline segment, possibly from a read error. J is TRBJ1-1 and V is TRBV13; TRBD1 aligns across 12 bases. Germline loops: CDR1 PRHDT, CDR2 FYEKMQ (reference sequence). CDR3 length: 21 residues. For the CDR3, the DNA is TGTGCCAGCAGCCTATCCATGGGGACAGGGGGCATAGCCCCCCGGTGGACGGAAGATTTCTTT. Protein: CASSLSMGTGGIAPRWTEDFF.

CDR3 sequence reads: CASSSIAGGTEWYF. Here the CDR3 DNA reads TGTGCCAGCAGCTCCATAGCGGGAGGAACTGAGTGGTACTTC. V and J are TRBV7-2 and TRBJ2-7; 10 positions agree with TRBD2. The junction had 12 bases not matched to a gene; V was cut back by 4 bases and J by 12 bases. There are 14 residues in the CDR3. Germline values: CDR1 SGHTA, CDR2 FQGNSA.

The chain is built from TRBV6-1 and TRBJ2-7, with D hard to call. With 6 bases removed from V and 2 bases from J, the gap between germline ends came to 14 bases. CDR3 length: 14 residues. Germline V gene lookup returns CDR1 MNHNS and CDR2 SASEGT. CDR3 protein: CASRSGRSTYEQYF. The CDR3 region has the DNA TGTGCCAGCAGGTCGGGTAGATCGACCTACGAGCAGTACTTC.

This clone was detected a few times. One end of the junction fails to match germline, which may point to a read error. The sample carries other DNA sequences with the same CDR3. V usage is TRBV14 and J usage is TRBJ2-5; D may be TRBD2 (7 bases). The CDR3 has 18 residues. From germline, CDR1 is SGHDN and CDR2 FVKESK. CDR3 sequence reads: CAGSQGGAGPLFLETQYF. The CDR3 region has the DNA TGTGCCGGCAGCCAAGGGGGGGCGGGACCCCTTTTCTTAGAGACCCAGTACTTC. The full variable domain, its missing parts supplied by reference TRBV14 and TRBJ2-5, is EAGVTQFPSHSVIEKGQTVTLRCDPISGHDNLYWYRRVMGKEIKFLLHFVKESKQDESGMPNNRFLAERTGGTYSTLKVQPAELEDSGVYFCAGSQGGAGPLFLETQYFGPGTRLLVL.

The chain combines TRBV20-1 with TRBJ2-2; D possibly corresponds to TRBD2 (6 bases). CDR1 and CDR2 from the germline V gene are DFQATT and SNEGSKA (reference sequence). V lost 5 bases and J 4 bases, leaving 11 bases between the germline ends. The CDR3 loop spans 13 amino acids. The CDR3 coding sequence is TGCAGTGCTGGGGGACTTCGCACCGGGGAGCTGTTTTTT. Protein product: CSAGGLRTGELFF.

In its sample, this clone was seen many times. One end of the junction does not line up with germline, which may come from a read error. This chain uses TRBV6-5 with TRBJ2-5, with 10 bases fitting TRBD1. The CDR3 contains 17 residues. The germline gives CDR1 MNHEY, CDR2 SVGAGI. Here the CDR3 reads CAGSYPTGTGDQETQYF. In DNA, the CDR3 is TGTGCCGGCAGTTACCCAACCGGGACAGGGGACCAAGAGACCCAGTACTTC.

Many counts were recorded for this clone. The chain recombines TRBV27 with TRBJ2-3; weak D call: TRBD1 (6 bases). V was cut by 0 bases and J by 4 bases, with 11 bases left in between. The CDR3 is made up of 15 amino acids. The V gene's germline CDR1 is MNHEY and CDR2 SMNVEV (reference sequence). The CDR3 coding sequence is TGTGCCAGCAGTTTATCGTTGGGGGCCGCAGATACGCAGTATTTT. Residues: CASSLSLGAADTQYF.

V gene TRBV20-1 combines with J gene TRBJ2-1; 9 bases match TRBD2. The CDR3 has 17 amino acids. Germline assignment: CDR1 DFQATT and CDR2 SNEGSKA (reference sequence). V lost 2 bases to trimming and J lost 4 bases; unmatched junction nucleotides: 12. The CDR3 reads CSARPPLSGRRYNEQFF. CDR3 nucleotide sequence: TGCAGTGCTAGACCCCCTTTAAGCGGGAGGAGATACAATGAGCAGTTCTTC.

The chain is built from TRBV20-1 and TRBJ1-4; the D gene is possibly TRBD1 (5 bases). The CDR3 loop spans 13 amino acids. V lost 6 bases, J lost 8 bases, and 16 bases lay in between. Germline-derived CDR1 and CDR2 are DFQATT and SNEGSKA (reference sequence). The CDR3 DNA is TGCAGTGCATTCACAGGCGAGAACGAAAAACTGTTTTTT. Amino acid sequence: CSAFTGENEKLFF.

Many counts were recorded for this clone. A much larger clone lies one base from this, so it may be a read error. J is TRBJ2-7 and V is TRBV6-1; unclear D gene. The CDR3 sequence is 12 residues long. Germline lookup yields CDR1 MNHNS and CDR2 SASEGT. The V and J ends lost 3 bases and 2 bases respectively, with 5 bases between them. The CDR3 DNA reads TGTGCCAGCAGTGACGTCCCCTACGAGCAGTACTTC. Its protein product is CASSDVPYEQYF.

This clone showed up many times. The chain combines TRBV14 with TRBJ1-6; D is unresolved. The germline V gene encodes CDR1 SGHDN and CDR2 FVKESK. The CDR3 consists of 14 residues. With 6 bases removed from V and 0 bases from J, the gap between germline ends came to 6 bases. This CDR3 is CASRIGSYNSPLHF. As DNA, the CDR3 is TGTGCCAGCAGGATCGGCTCCTATAATTCACCCCTCCACTTT.

As regards this clone: Since a much larger clone is just one base distant, this may be a read error. The chain joins TRBV3-1 to TRBJ2-7; 9 bases match TRBD2. The CDR3 spans 16 residues. CDR1 and CDR2 (germline): LGHDT, YNNKEL (reference sequence). The CDR3 DNA reads TGTGCCATCAGCCAAGTTATAGCGGGAGTTAAGTACGAGCAGTACTTC. Translation gives CAISQVIAGVKYEQYF.

This clone appeared many times. J is TRBJ2-1 and V is TRBV4-1; no firm D call. V was clipped by 1 base and J by 8 bases, with 9 bases between them. There are 13 residues in the CDR3. Germline values: CDR1 MGHRA, CDR2 YSYEKL. The chain's CDR3 is CASSQVGSDEQFF. Written as DNA, the CDR3 is TGCGCCAGCAGCCAAGTAGGCAGCGATGAGCAGTTCTTC.

This clone was seen at least ten times. The chain is built from TRBV3-1 and TRBJ2-5; TRBD2 matches 12 bases. CDR1 is LGHDT and CDR2 is YNNKEL in the germline V gene (reference sequence). V was clipped by 0 bases and J by 6 bases; unmatched bases: 26. This CDR3 spans 23 amino acids. CDR3 bases: TGTGCCAGCAGCCAAGAGAGGGCCGGCAACACCATCTCTAGCGGGAGGGCGTGGAAGACCCAGTACTTC. Translation gives CASSQERAGNTISSGRAWKTQYF.

At least ten counts were recorded for this clone. The V gene is TRBV24-1, the J gene TRBJ2-1; D gene unclear. Trimming pared 5 bases from V and 0 bases from J, leaving 10 bases between. This CDR3 contains 15 residues. Germline CDR1 reads KGHDR; CDR2 reads SFDVKD. The CDR3 sequence: CATSAWRGSYNEQFF. CDR3 DNA: TGTGCCACCAGTGCCTGGCGCGGCTCCTACAATGAGCAGTTCTTC.